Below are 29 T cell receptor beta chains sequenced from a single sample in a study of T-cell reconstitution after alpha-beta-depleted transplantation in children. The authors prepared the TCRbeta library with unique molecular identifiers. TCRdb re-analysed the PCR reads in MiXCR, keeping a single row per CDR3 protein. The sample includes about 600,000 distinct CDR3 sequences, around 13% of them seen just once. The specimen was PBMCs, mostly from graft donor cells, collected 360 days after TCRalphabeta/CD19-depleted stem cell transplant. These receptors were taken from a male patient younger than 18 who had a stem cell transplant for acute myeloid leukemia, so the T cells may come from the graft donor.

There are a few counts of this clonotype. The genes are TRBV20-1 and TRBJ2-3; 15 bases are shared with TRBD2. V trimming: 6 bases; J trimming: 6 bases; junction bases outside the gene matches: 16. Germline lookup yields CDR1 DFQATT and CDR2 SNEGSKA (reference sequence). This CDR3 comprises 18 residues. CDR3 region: CSAPGGTSGRSEWDTQYF. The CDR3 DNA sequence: TGCAGTGCCCCCGGGGGGACTAGCGGGAGGTCCGAATGGGATACGCAGTATTTT.

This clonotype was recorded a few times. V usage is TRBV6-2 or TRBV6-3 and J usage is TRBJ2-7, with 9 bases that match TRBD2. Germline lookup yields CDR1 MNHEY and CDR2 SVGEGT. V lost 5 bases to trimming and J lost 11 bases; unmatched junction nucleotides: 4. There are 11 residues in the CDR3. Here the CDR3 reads CASSPGLAKYF. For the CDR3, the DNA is TGTGCCAGCAGTCCGGGACTAGCAAAGTACTTC.

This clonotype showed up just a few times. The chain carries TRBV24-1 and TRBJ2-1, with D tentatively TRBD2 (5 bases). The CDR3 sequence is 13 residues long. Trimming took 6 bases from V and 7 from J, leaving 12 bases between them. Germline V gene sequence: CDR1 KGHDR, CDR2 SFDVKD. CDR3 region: CATSTGGWNEQFF. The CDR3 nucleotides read TGTGCCACCAGTACGGGCGGGTGGAATGAGCAGTTCTTC.

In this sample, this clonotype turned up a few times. The CDR3 is CASSLFGSGNQPQHF. CDR3 DNA: TGTGCCAGCAGTTTATTTGGTTCAGGGAATCAGCCCCAGCATTTT. The chain uses TRBV28 and TRBJ1-5, with a possible D match to TRBD1 (5 bases). This CDR3 has 15 amino acids. Per the germline V gene, CDR1 is MDHEN and CDR2 is SYDVKM. V lost 1 base, J lost 4 bases, and 11 bases lay in between. Full variable domain (rest looked up from reference TRBV28 and TRBJ1-5): DVKVTQSSRYLVKRTGEKVFLECVQDMDHENMFWYRQDPGLGLRLIYFSYDVKMKEKGDIPEGYSVSREKKERFSLILESASTNQTSMYLCASSLFGSGNQPQHFGDGTRLSIL.

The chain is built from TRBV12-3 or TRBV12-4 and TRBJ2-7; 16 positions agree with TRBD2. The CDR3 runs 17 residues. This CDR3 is CTFGTSGRGPLVYEQYF. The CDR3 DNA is TGTACCTTCGGGACTAGCGGGAGGGGCCCCTTAGTTTACGAGCAGTACTTC.

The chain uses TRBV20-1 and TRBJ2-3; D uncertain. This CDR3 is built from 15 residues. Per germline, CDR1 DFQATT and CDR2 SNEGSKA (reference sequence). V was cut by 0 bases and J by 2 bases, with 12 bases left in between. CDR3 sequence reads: CSARDRNGFTDTQYF. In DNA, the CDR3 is TGCAGTGCTAGAGATCGGAACGGGTTCACAGATACGCAGTATTTT.

The CDR3 sequence is CASSYRLGGNEQFF. As DNA, the CDR3 is TGTGCCAGCAGTTACAGGCTGGGGGGTAATGAGCAGTTCTTC. This chain connects TRBV6-2 or TRBV6-3 to TRBJ2-1, with D possibly matching TRBD2 (6 bases). Germline CDR1 is MNHEY and CDR2 is SVGEGT. This CDR3 spans 14 amino acids. Trimming left V 2 bases short and J 7 bases short, with 12 bases between.

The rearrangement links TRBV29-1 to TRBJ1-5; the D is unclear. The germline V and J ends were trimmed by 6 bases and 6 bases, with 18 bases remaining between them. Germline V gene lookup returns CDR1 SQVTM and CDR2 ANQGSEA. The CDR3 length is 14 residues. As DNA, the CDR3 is TGCAGCGTACGCGAGGGCCTCGGGAGTCAGCCCCAGCATTTT. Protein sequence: CSVREGLGSQPQHF.

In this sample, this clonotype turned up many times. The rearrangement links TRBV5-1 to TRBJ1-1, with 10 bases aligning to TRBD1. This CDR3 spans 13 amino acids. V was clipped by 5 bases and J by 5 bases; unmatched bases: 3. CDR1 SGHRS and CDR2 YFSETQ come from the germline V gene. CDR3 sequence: CASRWTGGTEAFF. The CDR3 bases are TGCGCCAGCAGATGGACAGGGGGGACTGAAGCTTTCTTT.

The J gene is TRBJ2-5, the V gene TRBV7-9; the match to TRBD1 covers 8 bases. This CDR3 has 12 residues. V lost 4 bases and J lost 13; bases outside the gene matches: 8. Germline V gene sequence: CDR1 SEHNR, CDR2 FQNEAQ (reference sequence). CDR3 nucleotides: TGTGCCAGCAGCTGGATGTTGACAGGGGTGTACTTC. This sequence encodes CASSWMLTGVYF.

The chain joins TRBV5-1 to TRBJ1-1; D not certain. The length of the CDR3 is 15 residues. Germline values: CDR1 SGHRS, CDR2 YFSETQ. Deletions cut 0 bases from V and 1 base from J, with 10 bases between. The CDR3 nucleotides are TGCGCCAGCAGCTTGGAGGTGGGCTGGAACACTGAAGCTTTCTTT. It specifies CASSLEVGWNTEAFF.

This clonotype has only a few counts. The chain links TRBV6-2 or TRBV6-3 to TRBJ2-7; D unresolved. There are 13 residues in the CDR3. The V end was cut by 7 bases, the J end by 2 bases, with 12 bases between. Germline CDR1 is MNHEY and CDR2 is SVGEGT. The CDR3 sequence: CASTGTFTYEQYF. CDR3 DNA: TGTGCCAGCACAGGTACTTTCACCTACGAGCAGTACTTC.

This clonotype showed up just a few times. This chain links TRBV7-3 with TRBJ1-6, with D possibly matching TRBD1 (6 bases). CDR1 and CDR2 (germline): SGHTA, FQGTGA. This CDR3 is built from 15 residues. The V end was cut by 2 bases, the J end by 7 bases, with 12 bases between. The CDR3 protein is CASSLALGTNSPLHF. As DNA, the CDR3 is TGTGCCAGCAGCTTAGCCCTTGGGACAAATTCACCCCTCCACTTT.

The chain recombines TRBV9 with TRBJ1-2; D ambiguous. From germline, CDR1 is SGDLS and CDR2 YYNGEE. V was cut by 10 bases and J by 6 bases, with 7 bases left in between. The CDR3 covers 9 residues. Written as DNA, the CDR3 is TGTGCCCGGTCGGATGGCTACACCTTC. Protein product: CARSDGYTF.

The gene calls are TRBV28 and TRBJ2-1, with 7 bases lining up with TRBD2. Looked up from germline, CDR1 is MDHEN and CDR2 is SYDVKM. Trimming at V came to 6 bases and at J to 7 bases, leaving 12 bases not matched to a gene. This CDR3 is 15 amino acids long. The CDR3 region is CASSSPGGTQNEQFF. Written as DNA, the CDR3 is TGTGCCAGCAGCTCGCCGGGGGGAACACAGAATGAGCAGTTCTTC. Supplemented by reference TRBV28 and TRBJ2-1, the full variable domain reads DVKVTQSSRYLVKRTGEKVFLECVQDMDHENMFWYRQDPGLGLRLIYFSYDVKMKEKGDIPEGYSVSREKKERFSLILESASTNQTSMYLCASSSPGGTQNEQFFGPGTRLTVL.

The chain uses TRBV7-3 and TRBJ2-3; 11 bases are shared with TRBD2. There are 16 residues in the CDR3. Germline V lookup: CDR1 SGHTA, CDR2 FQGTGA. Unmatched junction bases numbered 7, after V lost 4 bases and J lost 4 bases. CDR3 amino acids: CASSSRLAGGSDTQYF. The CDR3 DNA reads TGTGCCAGCAGCTCGCGGCTAGCGGGAGGTTCAGATACGCAGTATTTT.

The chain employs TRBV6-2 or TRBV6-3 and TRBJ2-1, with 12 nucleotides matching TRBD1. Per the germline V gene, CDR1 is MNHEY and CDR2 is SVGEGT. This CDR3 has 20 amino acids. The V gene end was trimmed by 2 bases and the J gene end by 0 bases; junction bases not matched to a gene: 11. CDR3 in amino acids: CASSYPSGTGGRISYNEQFF. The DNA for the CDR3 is TGTGCCAGCAGTTACCCCTCCGGGACAGGGGGCCGCATCTCCTACAATGAGCAGTTCTTC.

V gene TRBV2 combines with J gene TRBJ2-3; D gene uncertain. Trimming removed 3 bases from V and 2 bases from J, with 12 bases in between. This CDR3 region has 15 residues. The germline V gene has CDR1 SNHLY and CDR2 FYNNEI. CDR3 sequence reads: CASSDGRLSTDTQYF. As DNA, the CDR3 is TGTGCCAGCAGTGACGGGCGGCTATCCACAGATACGCAGTATTTT.

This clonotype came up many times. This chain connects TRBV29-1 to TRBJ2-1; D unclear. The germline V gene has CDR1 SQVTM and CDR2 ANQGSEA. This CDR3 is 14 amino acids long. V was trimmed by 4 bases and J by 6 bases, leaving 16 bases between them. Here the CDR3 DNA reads TGCAGCGTTGCGTCGCCCTGGGCCTCCAATGAGCAGTTCTTC. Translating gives CSVASPWASNEQFF.

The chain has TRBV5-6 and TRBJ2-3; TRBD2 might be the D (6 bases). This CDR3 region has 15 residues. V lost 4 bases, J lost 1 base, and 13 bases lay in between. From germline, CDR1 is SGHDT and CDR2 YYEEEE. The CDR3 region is CASSHSGPGTDTQYF. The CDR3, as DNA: TGTGCCAGCAGCCATAGCGGCCCCGGCACAGATACGCAGTATTTT. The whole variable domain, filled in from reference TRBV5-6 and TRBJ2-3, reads DAGVTQSPTHLIKTRGQQVTLRCSPKSGHDTVSWYQQALGQGPQFIFQYYEEEERQRGNFPDRFSGHQFPNYSSELNVNALLLGDSALYLCASSHSGPGTDTQYFGPGTRLTVL.

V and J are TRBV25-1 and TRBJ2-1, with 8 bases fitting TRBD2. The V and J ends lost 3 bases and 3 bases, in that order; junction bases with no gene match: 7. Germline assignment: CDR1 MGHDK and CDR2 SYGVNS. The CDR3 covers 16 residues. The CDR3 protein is CASSDNGLASYNEQFF. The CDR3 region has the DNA TGTGCCAGCAGTGATAACGGACTAGCTAGCTACAATGAGCAGTTCTTC. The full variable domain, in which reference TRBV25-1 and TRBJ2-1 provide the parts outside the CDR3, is EADIYQTPRYLVIGTGKKITLECSQTMGHDKMYWYQQDPGMELHLIHYSYGVNSTEKGDLSSESTVSRIRTEHFPLTLESARPSHTSQYLCASSDNGLASYNEQFFGPGTRLTVL.

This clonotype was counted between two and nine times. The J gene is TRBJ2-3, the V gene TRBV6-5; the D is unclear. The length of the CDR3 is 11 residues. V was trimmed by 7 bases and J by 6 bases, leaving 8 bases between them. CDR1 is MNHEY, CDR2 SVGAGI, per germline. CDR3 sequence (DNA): TGTGCCAGCATGGGATTGGATACGCAGTATTTT. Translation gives CASMGLDTQYF.

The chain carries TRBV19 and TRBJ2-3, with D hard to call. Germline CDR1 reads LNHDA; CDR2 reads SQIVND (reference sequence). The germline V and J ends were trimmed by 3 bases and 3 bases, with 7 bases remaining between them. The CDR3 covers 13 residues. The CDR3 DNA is TGTGCCAGTAGTATCATTAGGACAGATACGCAGTATTTT. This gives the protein CASSIIRTDTQYF.

The DNA for the CDR3 is TGTGCCAGCTCACCACCGCTTCTACTAGCCAACCAAGAGACCCAGTACTTC. Encoded protein: CASSPPLLLANQETQYF. This chain joins TRBV18 and TRBJ2-5; maybe TRBD2 (6 bases). Trimming removed 0 bases from V and 0 bases from J, with 14 bases in between. CDR3 length: 17 amino acids. Germline assignment: CDR1 KGHSH and CDR2 LQKENI.

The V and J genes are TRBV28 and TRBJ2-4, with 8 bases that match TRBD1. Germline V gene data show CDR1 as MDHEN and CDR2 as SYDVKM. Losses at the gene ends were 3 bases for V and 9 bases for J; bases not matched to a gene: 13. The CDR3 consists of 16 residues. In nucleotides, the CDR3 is TGTGCCAGCAGTTTTTCCGGAGCAGGACAGGGACCCATTCAGTACTTC. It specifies CASSFSGAGQGPIQYF.

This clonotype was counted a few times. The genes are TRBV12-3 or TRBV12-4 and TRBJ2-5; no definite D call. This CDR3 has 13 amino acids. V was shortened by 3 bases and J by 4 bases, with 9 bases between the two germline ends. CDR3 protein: CASSFLGIETQYF. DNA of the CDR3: TGTGCCAGCAGTTTTTTAGGGATAGAGACCCAGTACTTC.

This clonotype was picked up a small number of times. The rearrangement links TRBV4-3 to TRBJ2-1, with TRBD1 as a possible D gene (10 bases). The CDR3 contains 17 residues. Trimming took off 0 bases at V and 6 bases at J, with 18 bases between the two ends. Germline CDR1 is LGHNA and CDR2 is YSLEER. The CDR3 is CASSQEPSGTGVNEQFF. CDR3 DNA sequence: TGCGCCAGCAGCCAAGAGCCTAGCGGGACAGGGGTCAATGAGCAGTTCTTC.

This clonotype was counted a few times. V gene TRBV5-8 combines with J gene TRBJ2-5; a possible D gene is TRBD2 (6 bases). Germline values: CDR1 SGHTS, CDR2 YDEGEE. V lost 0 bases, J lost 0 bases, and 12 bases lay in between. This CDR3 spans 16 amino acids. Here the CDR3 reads CASSLGGGNHQETQYF. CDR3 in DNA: TGTGCCAGCAGCTTGGGAGGCGGGAACCACCAAGAGACCCAGTACTTC.

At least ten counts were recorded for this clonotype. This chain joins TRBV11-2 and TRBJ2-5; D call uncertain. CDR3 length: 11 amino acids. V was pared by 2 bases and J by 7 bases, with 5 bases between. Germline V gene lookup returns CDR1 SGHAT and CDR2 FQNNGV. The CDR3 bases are TGTGCCAGCAGCTTAACAGTGACCCAGTACTTC. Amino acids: CASSLTVTQYF.